This T cell receptor (beta chain) was sequenced during a study of blood T cells in healthy people across ages. Study information: About one barcoded TCR beta cDNA was captured per two T cells. Study outcomes and limitations: Observed TCR beta diversity per million T cells went down as age went up. This fall followed a roughly linear course with age.

Donors ranged from roughly 6 to 100 years old and were healthy Caucasians in Russia. The sample holds a few counts of this clonotype. Its antigen is undetermined. A read error may explain this, as a much larger clone is one base away. Using a J-beta primer mix together with a sample-barcoded 5' primer, a second PCR was run for roughly 7 to 12 cycles. Every cDNA molecule bore a tag from a template-switch adaptor containing 12 random nucleotides. TCRdb itself ran the 5' RACE reads through MiXCR, one entry per CDR3 protein. Of approximately 700,000 distinct CDR3 sequences in the sample, about 30% were seen once. V lost 6 bases and J lost 3, with 14 bases in between. Per the germline V gene, CDR1 is ENHRY and CDR2 is SYGVKD. This CDR3 region has 14 residues.

Sequenced sample: blood. The chain joins TRBV10-3 to TRBJ1-2, with D maybe TRBD1 (5 bases). The clonotype comes from a woman over 75 in good health. DNA for the CDR3: TGTGCCATCAGGTGGGACCCTTACGACTATGGCTACACCTTC. As protein: CAIRWDPYDYGYTF.